This record looks at one T cell receptor beta chain sequence and its context. The data originate from a study of blood T cell repertoires in COVID-19. At the level of the study: Whether acute or convalescent, the COVID-19 samples came from the United States, Italy and Spain.

Clones were sequenced by immunoSEQ multiplex PCR, and TCRdb holds only the in-frame ones, with some missing. Of some 390,000 clones listed, just under 90% are singletons. J lost 6 bases, V lost 3 bases, and 7 bases had no gene match. The V gene's germline CDR1 is MGHRA and CDR2 YSYEKL. The CDR3 runs to 15 residues. Sequenced sample: PBMCs or T cells enriched from blood (not recorded which). The chain couples TRBV4-1 to TRBJ2-2, with 7 bases aligning to TRBD2. The receptor was derived from a woman in her twenties or thirties who had recovered from COVID-19. CDR3 DNA sequence: TGCGCCAGCAGCCACGGCGGGAGCGTCGCCGGGGAGCTGTTTTTT. It codes for CASSHGGSVAGELFF.